These T cell receptor beta chains were read from a single sample in a study of blood T cell repertoires in COVID-19. Sequenced by immunoSEQ multiplex PCR; TCRdb stores in-frame clones only, minus some. The data show tens of thousands of clones, with roughly 84% seen just once and more than 2.5% held by the top ten. The sample comprised peripheral blood. These receptors all stem from a man older than 75 with active or convalescent COVID-19. Each CDR3 is given with its conserved first and last residue. A D gene is named only where the DNA matches it firmly. Clone size, where shown, is once, few, many, or a class for clones that have expanded.

d_call	j_call	v_call	clone_size	cdr3_aa	cdr3_nt
-	TRBJ1-5	TRBV2	-	CASSWGGRSQPQHF	TGTGCCAGCAGCTGGGGGGGTCGGAGCCAGCCCCAGCATTTT
-	TRBJ1-1	TRBV9	-	CASSGSGENTEAFF	TGTGCCAGCAGCGGGTCAGGGGAGAACACTGAAGCTTTCTTT
-	TRBJ1-2	TRBV12-5	-	CASGYTPGVDGYTF	TGTGCTAGTGGTTACACCCCAGGGGTAGATGGCTACACCTTC
TRBD2	TRBJ2-2	TRBV9	few	CASNLAGTNTGELFF	TGTGCCAGCAACTTAGCGGGTACGAACACCGGGGAGCTGTTTTTT
TRBD2	TRBJ2-7	TRBV29-1	-	CSVTTSGRYEQYF	TGCAGCGTTACTACTAGCGGGAGATACGAGCAGTACTTC
-	TRBJ2-5	TRBV5-1	-	CASSLGNRAETQYF	TGCGCCAGCAGCCTCGGGAACAGGGCGGAGACCCAGTACTTC
TRBD1	TRBJ2-1	TRBV20-1	-	CSASGQGSNEQFF	TGCAGTGCTAGTGGACAGGGCAGCAATGAGCAGTTCTTC
-	TRBJ1-5	TRBV5-1	-	CASSFRRDNQPQHF	TGCGCCAGCAGCTTTCGGAGGGACAATCAGCCCCAGCATTTT
TRBD2	TRBJ2-2	TRBV5-1	-	CASSLLAGGNTGELFF	TGCGCCAGCAGCTTGCTGGCGGGAGGGAACACCGGGGAGCTGTTTTTT
TRBD1	TRBJ2-7	TRBV30	-	CAWSDSRDRDHEQYF	TGTGCCTGGAGTGACTCCCGGGACAGGGACCACGAGCAGTACTTC
TRBD2	TRBJ2-3	TRBV13	-	CASSAPLAGGTDTQYF	TGTGCCAGCAGCGCCCCACTAGCGGGAGGCACAGATACGCAGTATTTT
TRBD1	TRBJ1-2	TRBV5-6	-	CASSLAGQGGYTF	TGTGCCAGCAGCTTGGCGGGACAGGGCGGCTACACCTTC
TRBD1	TRBJ2-1	TRBV5-8	-	CASSLGWGTGANNEQFF	TGTGCCAGCAGCTTGGGGTGGGGGACAGGGGCGAACAATGAGCAGTTCTTC
TRBD1	TRBJ1-2	TRBV5-6	once	CASSLWRDRDGYGYTF	TGTGCCAGCAGCCTATGGCGGGACAGGGATGGGTATGGCTACACCTTC
-	TRBJ1-6	TRBV7-6	-	CASSLARGAGQNSPLHF	TGTGCCAGCAGCTTAGCGAGAGGAGCAGGGCAAAATTCACCCCTCCACTTT
TRBD2	TRBJ2-7	TRBV11-2	-	CASSLRGGISYEQYF	TGTGCCAGCAGCCTCCGCGGGGGTATCTCCTACGAGCAGTACTTC
-	TRBJ2-7	TRBV7-2	few	CASSFALDRGYEQYF	TGTGCCAGCAGCTTCGCCTTGGACCGGGGCTACGAGCAGTACTTC
TRBD1	TRBJ2-2	TRBV4-1	few	CASSQGGTGRTGELFF	TGCGCCAGCAGCCAGGGAGGGACAGGGCGAACCGGGGAGCTGTTTTTT
TRBD1	TRBJ2-2	TRBV19	-	CASSTSGGSGELFF	TGTGCCAGTAGTACCTCAGGGGGCTCCGGGGAGCTGTTTTTT
-	TRBJ2-1	TRBV5-1	-	CASSLVSADNEQFF	TGCGCCAGCAGCTTGGTGTCGGCGGACAATGAGCAGTTCTTC
TRBD1	TRBJ2-2	TRBV7-2	-	CASSFSGTGLITGELFF	TGTGCCAGCAGTTTCTCCGGGACAGGGTTAATCACCGGGGAGCTGTTTTTT
-	TRBJ2-7	TRBV6-2/TRBV6-3	-	CASSYSPLEQYF	TGTGCCAGCAGCTACTCCCCCTTGGAGCAGTACTTC
-	TRBJ2-2	TRBV18	once	CASSPRLGTGELFF	TGTGCCAGCTCACCGAGACTCGGCACCGGGGAGCTGTTTTTT
TRBD1	TRBJ1-2	TRBV19	-	CASSIGRGHYGYTF	TGTGCCAGTAGTATAGGCAGGGGGCATTATGGCTACACCTTC
TRBD2	TRBJ2-3	TRBV5-4	large	CASSELAVTDTQYF	TGTGCCAGCAGCGAACTAGCGGTGACAGATACGCAGTATTTT
-	TRBJ2-2	TRBV12-5	-	CASGLVSRAGELFF	TGTGCTAGTGGTTTGGTGTCGAGGGCCGGGGAGCTGTTTTTT
TRBD2	TRBJ2-3	TRBV5-1	-	CASSLSSGTDTQYF	TGCGCCAGCAGCTTATCTAGCGGGACAGATACGCAGTATTTT
TRBD1	TRBJ2-7	TRBV3-1/TRBV3-2	-	CASSQSGTGRQYF	TGTGCCAGCAGCCAGTCCGGGACAGGAAGACAGTACTTC
-	TRBJ2-3	TRBV12-3/TRBV12-4	-	CASSLGVDTQYF	TGTGCCAGCAGTTTAGGCGTGGATACGCAGTATTTT
-	TRBJ2-5	TRBV5-1	-	CASSLSGVGQETQYF	TGCGCCAGCAGCTTGTCGGGAGTTGGACAAGAGACCCAGTACTTC